A single sample gave rise to the 30 T cell receptor beta chains below, sequenced in a study of T-cell memory formation after mild COVID-19. TCRdb analysed the 5' RACE reads with MiXCR anew, one entry per CDR3 protein. The sample holds 150,000 to 200,000 distinct CDR3 sequences, around a tenth seen once. Sequenced sample: PBMCs or a T cell subset sorted from them (not recorded which). These receptors were taken from a man in his late teens or twenties who had mild COVID-19 (a few samples of this study predate the infection). Cell type and time point are not known.

The gene calls are TRBV7-2 and TRBJ1-1, with D possibly being TRBD1 (5 bases). V lost 5 bases and J 6 bases, leaving 19 bases between the germline ends. This CDR3 spans 15 amino acids. CDR1 is SGHTA and CDR2 is FQGNSA in the germline V gene. The DNA of the CDR3 is TGTGCCAGCAGCGCCAACCAGGGAGGGTTCCCTGAAGCTTTCTTT. Translated: CASSANQGGFPEAFF.

This clonotype appeared a few times. V gene TRBV7-9 combines with J gene TRBJ2-1, with 12 nucleotides matching TRBD2. Germline CDR1 SEHNR, CDR2 FQNEAQ (reference sequence). The CDR3 consists of 15 residues. The V segment lost 6 bases and the J segment 9 bases; nucleotides outside the gene matches: 9. For the CDR3, the DNA is TGTGCCAGCAGAACTCTAGCGGGGGGGCCCGGTGAGCAGTTCTTC. Protein sequence: CASRTLAGGPGEQFF.

This clonotype was observed at least ten times. The rearrangement links TRBV5-5 to TRBJ2-3; possible D gene TRBD2, 6 bases. Germline V gene sequence: CDR1 SGHKS, CDR2 YYEKEE (reference sequence). The CDR3 has 16 amino acids. Trimming removed 4 bases at V and 2 bases at J, with 17 bases between. The CDR3 DNA is TGTGCCAGCAGCCCCCTGACGGGAGCCCCCACAGATACGCAGTATTTT. Translation gives CASSPLTGAPTDTQYF.

This clonotype appeared a few times. The chain joins TRBV5-1 to TRBJ2-3; D unresolved. Trimming pared 7 bases from V and 1 base from J, leaving 13 bases between. CDR3 length: 14 amino acids. Germline V CDR1 and CDR2: SGHRS, YFSETQ. CDR3 amino acids: CASGSSAGTDTQYF. DNA of the CDR3: TGCGCCAGCGGATCTTCGGCGGGCACAGATACGCAGTATTTT.

In this sample, this clonotype turned up a few times. The chain links TRBV2 to TRBJ2-7; D remains unclear. The CDR3 is 11 residues long. V dropped 3 bases and J dropped 2 bases, with 2 bases sitting between them. The germline gives CDR1 SNHLY, CDR2 FYNNEI. CDR3 sequence (DNA): TGTGCCAGCAGTGACGCCTACGAGCAGTACGTC. Protein sequence: CASSDAYEQYV.

This clonotype was observed many times. The chain is built from TRBV5-5 and TRBJ1-1, with a weak D call TRBD1 (5 bases). Per germline, CDR1 SGHKS and CDR2 YYEKEE (reference sequence). The CDR3 totals 16 residues. V lost 0 bases to trimming and J lost 0 bases, with 12 bases between them. The CDR3 bases are TGTGCCAGCAGCTTGGACAGGTCGGGCATGAACACTGAAGCTTTCTTT. It specifies CASSLDRSGMNTEAFF.

Many counts were recorded for this clonotype. The chain is built from TRBV3-1 and TRBJ2-1, with a possible D match to TRBD2 (6 bases). The V end was cut by 3 bases, the J end by 7 bases, with 19 bases between. Germline CDR1 is LGHDT and CDR2 is YNNKEL (reference sequence). The CDR3 has 16 amino acids. CDR3 protein: CASSQTPSVLGNEQFF. Here the CDR3 DNA reads TGTGCCAGCAGCCAGACCCCTAGCGTACTTGGGAATGAGCAGTTCTTC.

V is TRBV4-1 and J is TRBJ1-5; possible D gene TRBD1, 5 bases. The length of the CDR3 is 15 residues. Germline V gene data show CDR1 as MGHRA and CDR2 as YSYEKL. The V end lost 0 bases, the J end lost 3 bases, and 9 bases lay between the germline ends. CDR3 coding DNA: TGCGCCAGCAGCCAAGATGGGGGGGTCAATCAGCCCCAGCATTTT. Translated: CASSQDGGVNQPQHF.

The V gene is TRBV7-2, the J gene TRBJ2-5; 8 bases line up with TRBD2. V lost 6 bases, J lost 4 bases, and 7 bases stayed unmatched. The germline CDR1 and CDR2 sequences are SGHTA and FQGNSA. This CDR3 comprises 14 residues. The CDR3 coding sequence is TGTGCCAGCAGTTCAGGACTAGCACCAGAGACCCAGTACTTC. Protein product: CASSSGLAPETQYF.

The chain has TRBV20-1 and TRBJ2-3, with TRBD1 matching 7 bases. Looked up from germline, CDR1 is DFQATT and CDR2 is SNEGSKA (reference sequence). The V segment lost 2 bases and the J segment 5 bases; nucleotides outside the gene matches: 7. The CDR3 length is 14 residues. CDR3 loop: CSARPGQSVDTQYF. In DNA form, the CDR3 reads TGCAGTGCTAGACCGGGACAGTCGGTAGATACGCAGTATTTT.

This clonotype was counted between two and nine times. In DNA form, the CDR3 reads TGTGCCACCAGGCAGGGGACCTATGGCTACACCTTC. Amino acid sequence: CATRQGTYGYTF. The chain joins TRBV6-5 to TRBJ1-2, with D possibly TRBD1 on 6 matching bases. The CDR3 is 12 residues long. Trimming removed 10 bases from V and 4 bases from J, with 13 bases in between. Per germline, CDR1 MNHEY and CDR2 SVGAGI.

The rearrangement joins TRBV27 to TRBJ2-1; D is unclear. The V gene's germline CDR1 is MNHEY and CDR2 SMNVEV (reference sequence). V was shortened by 3 bases and J by 0 bases, with 12 bases between the two germline ends. CDR3 length: 16 amino acids. The chain's CDR3 is CASSFSTFSSYNEQFF. The CDR3 nucleotides read TGTGCCAGCAGTTTCTCGACATTCAGCTCCTACAATGAGCAGTTCTTC.

This clonotype was recorded many times. CDR3 DNA: TGTGCCATCAGTGCTGGGACTGGTCGAGAGACCCAGTACTTC. Translation: CAISAGTGRETQYF. The chain has TRBV10-3 and TRBJ2-5; TRBD2 might be the D (6 bases). V lost 4 bases, J lost 4 bases, and 13 bases lay in between. CDR1 ENHRY and CDR2 SYGVKD come from the germline V gene. The CDR3 sequence is 14 residues long.

This chain uses TRBV20-1 with TRBJ1-6; D gene ambiguous. There are 15 residues in the CDR3. Trimming took 6 bases from V and 0 from J, leaving 12 bases between them. In germline, CDR1 is DFQATT, CDR2 SNEGSKA (reference sequence). CDR3 coding DNA: TGCAGTGCCTCGGTCTTAAGCTCCTATAATTCACCCCTCCACTTT. As protein: CSASVLSSYNSPLHF.

The rearrangement joins TRBV7-2 to TRBJ1-2; 8 nucleotides align to TRBD1. This CDR3 is built from 18 residues. Per germline, CDR1 SGHTA and CDR2 FQGNSA. With V trimmed by 3 bases and J by 8 bases, 20 bases remained unmatched. CDR3 coding DNA: TGTGCCAGCAGCTTCTATCTAAGCCGACAGGGGTCGATTGGGGGCTACACCTTC. Its translation: CASSFYLSRQGSIGGYTF.

CDR3: CASSLTKNQPQHF. The CDR3 DNA reads as TGTGCCAGCAGCTTAACAAAAAATCAGCCCCAGCATTTT. J is TRBJ1-5 and V is TRBV7-3; no definite D call. Germline CDR1 SGHTA, CDR2 FQGTGA. The CDR3 sequence is 13 residues long. Between the trimmed V and J ends, which lost 0 bases and 4 bases, there was a span of 4 bases.

This clonotype has just a few counts. The chain has TRBV28 and TRBJ2-4; weak D call: TRBD1 (6 bases). V was shortened by 5 bases and J by 6 bases, with 17 bases between the two germline ends. The CDR3 covers 15 residues. Germline V gene data show CDR1 as MDHEN and CDR2 as SYDVKM. CDR3 residues: CASSAAVGAGNIQYF. The CDR3, as DNA: TGTGCCAGCAGTGCCGCGGTGGGGGCAGGAAACATTCAGTACTTC.

This clonotype was detected only a few times. The V call is TRBV7-2, the J call TRBJ2-5; 8 positions agree with TRBD1. The CDR3 sequence is 14 residues long. The J segment lost 6 bases and the V segment lost 5 bases, leaving 8 bases of the junction unmatched. Germline-derived CDR1 and CDR2 are SGHTA and FQGNSA. CDR3 loop: CASSKTGGPQTQYF. The CDR3 nucleotides read TGTGCCAGCAGCAAAACAGGGGGACCACAGACCCAGTACTTC. The whole variable domain, remainder taken from reference TRBV7-2 and TRBJ2-5, is GAGVSQSPSNKVTEKGKDVELRCDPISGHTALYWYRQSLGQGLEFLIYFQGNSAPDKSGLPSDRFSAERTGGSVSTLTIQRTQQEDSAVYLCASSKTGGPQTQYFGPGTRLLVL.

This clonotype occurred a few times. The rearrangement uses TRBV20-1 and TRBJ1-6; D uncertain. CDR3 size: 14 residues. The V and J ends lost 3 bases and 5 bases respectively, with 11 bases between them. CDR1 DFQATT and CDR2 SNEGSKA come from the germline V gene (reference sequence). The CDR3 DNA reads TGCAGTGCTAGCCGGGATTCTAATAATTCACCCCTCCACTTT. Protein: CSASRDSNNSPLHF.

The chain is built from TRBV19 and TRBJ1-5, with D unclear. The CDR3 has 13 residues. The V gene's germline CDR1 is LNHDA and CDR2 SQIVND (reference sequence). Between the trimmed V and J ends, which lost 10 bases and 2 bases, there was a span of 12 bases. As DNA, the CDR3 is TGTGCCACCTCCGTTGGGGGCAATCAGCCCCAGCATTTT. Its protein product is CATSVGGNQPQHF.

This clonotype has only a few counts. V and J are TRBV13 and TRBJ2-3; D perhaps matches TRBD1 (6 bases). This CDR3 is 16 amino acids long. The V and J ends lost 3 bases and 4 bases respectively, with 17 bases between them. Germline V CDR1 and CDR2: PRHDT, FYEKMQ (reference sequence). CDR3 residues: CASSFITGYLPDTQYF. Here the CDR3 DNA reads TGTGCCAGCAGCTTCATAACAGGGTATCTACCAGATACGCAGTATTTT.

The chain couples TRBV28 to TRBJ1-3; no firm D call. The length of the CDR3 is 18 residues. CDR1 is MDHEN and CDR2 is SYDVKM in the germline V gene. Between the trimmed V and J ends, which lost 9 bases and 2 bases, there was a span of 26 bases. The CDR3, as DNA: TGTGCCAGTGCCAGCAGCGGGCAGTTCCAACGTACTGGAAACACCATATATTTT. Its protein is CASASSGQFQRTGNTIYF.

This clonotype was detected ten times or more. The chain couples TRBV7-9 to TRBJ2-7, with 7 bases fitting TRBD1. The CDR3 is made up of 13 amino acids. V dropped 0 bases and J dropped 5; count of bases not matched to a gene: 1. Germline V lookup: CDR1 SEHNR, CDR2 FQNEAQ (reference sequence). The CDR3 sequence is CASSLAGGDEQYF. The CDR3 coding sequence is TGTGCCAGCAGCTTAGCAGGGGGCGACGAGCAGTACTTC.

This clonotype was recorded many times. The CDR3 nucleotides read TGCAGCGCCCCGAGGGGAGAGACCCAGTACTTC. Its translation is CSAPRGETQYF. The chain employs TRBV29-1 and TRBJ2-5; D tentatively fits TRBD1 or TRBD2 (5 bases each). In germline, CDR1 is SQVTM, CDR2 ANQGSEA. Trimming cost V 7 bases and J 4 bases, with 10 bases left between them. This CDR3 region has 11 residues.

This clonotype was detected ten times or more. The rearrangement joins TRBV5-1 to TRBJ2-3; D is possibly TRBD2 (6 bases). The CDR3 loop spans 16 amino acids. Trimming left V 2 bases short and J 0 bases short, with 13 bases between. Germline CDR1 SGHRS, CDR2 YFSETQ. CDR3 coding DNA: TGCGCCAGCAGCTTTCTCACGGGGACTAGCACAGATACGCAGTATTTT. This encodes CASSFLTGTSTDTQYF.

In its sample, this clonotype was seen many times. The chain combines TRBV7-2 with TRBJ2-7, with 8 bases identical to TRBD2. Germline V gene sequence: CDR1 SGHTA, CDR2 FQGNSA. V shed 1 base, J shed 2 bases, and the junction held 4 bases outside the gene matches. The CDR3 is 15 amino acids. CDR3 DNA: TGTGCCAGCAGCTTAGGAGTCGGGGGGGCCTACGAGCAGTACTTC. Its protein product is CASSLGVGGAYEQYF.

V gene TRBV11-3 combines with J gene TRBJ1-2; 7 nucleotides align to TRBD1. The CDR3 spans 13 residues. Trimming removed 5 bases from V and 7 bases from J; junction bases left unmatched: 7. Germline V gene lookup returns CDR1 SGHNT and CDR2 YENEEA. CDR3: CASSPCGDSGYTF. The DNA for the CDR3 is TGTGCCAGCAGCCCCTGCGGGGACAGTGGCTACACCTTC.

V and J are TRBV4-2 and TRBJ1-1; no definite D call. Trimming removed 0 bases from V and 1 base from J, with 12 bases in between. Germline CDR1 LGHNA, CDR2 YNFKEQ. The CDR3 spans 16 residues. The CDR3 is CASSQEPRQWNTEAFF. CDR3 sequence (DNA): TGTGCCAGCAGCCAAGAACCGAGACAATGGAACACTGAAGCTTTCTTT.

This clonotype was counted at least ten times. The genes are TRBV9 and TRBJ2-5; D gene uncertain. Trimming stripped 0 bases from V and 2 bases from J, with 5 bases between. The V gene's germline CDR1 is SGDLS and CDR2 YYNGEE. The CDR3 runs 13 residues. This CDR3 reads CASSVGPQETQYF. CDR3 coding DNA: TGTGCCAGCAGCGTAGGGCCGCAAGAGACCCAGTACTTC.

This clonotype was found a few times. V usage is TRBV7-2 and J usage is TRBJ1-5; possibly TRBD1 for D (6 bases). Trimming left V 4 bases short and J 1 base short, with 8 bases between. The CDR3 runs 14 residues. CDR1 SGHTA and CDR2 FQGNSA come from the germline V gene. The CDR3 loop reads CASSSGTSNQPQHF. DNA of the CDR3: TGTGCCAGCAGCTCCGGGACAAGCAATCAGCCCCAGCATTTT.